This passage covers 5 T cell receptor beta chains from one sample sequenced in a study of identical twins. TCRdb passed the 5' RACE reads through MiXCR, listing each CDR3 protein once. The sample records around 1.7 million distinct CDR3 sequences, less than 40% being singletons. The specimen sequenced was cord blood. These receptors were taken from a newborn girl in good health.

This clonotype occurred a few times. V and J are TRBV12-3 or TRBV12-4 and TRBJ1-4, with TRBD1 matching over 9 bases. The trim removed 4 bases at V and 1 base at J, leaving 7 bases unmatched. The CDR3 length is 17 residues. The CDR3 DNA sequence: TGTGCCAGCAGTTCCGTCCCGGGACAGGGAACTAATGAAAAACTGTTTTTT. Protein sequence: CASSSVPGQGTNEKLFF.

This chain joins TRBV6-2 or TRBV6-3 and TRBJ2-2, with D maybe TRBD2 (6 bases). The germline CDR1 and CDR2 sequences are MNHEY and SVGEGT. The CDR3 contains 18 residues. Between the trimmed V and J ends, which lost 6 bases and 0 bases, there was a span of 20 bases. This CDR3 is CASSLLGGSGPNTGELFF. The DNA for the CDR3 is TGTGCCAGCAGCCTACTGGGGGGTTCGGGGCCGAACACCGGGGAGCTGTTTTTT.

The chain recombines TRBV13 with TRBJ1-1, with D possibly being TRBD1 (5 bases). Germline V gives CDR1 PRHDT, CDR2 FYEKMQ (reference sequence). With 2 bases removed from V and 0 bases from J, the gap between germline ends came to 10 bases. The CDR3 covers 15 residues. The CDR3 region has the DNA TGTGCCAGCAGCTTACTAGGGGATCTGAACACTGAAGCTTTCTTT. Protein sequence: CASSLLGDLNTEAFF.

The table lists this clonotype with a few counts. This chain uses TRBV12-3 or TRBV12-4 with TRBJ2-1; a possible D gene is TRBD2 (6 bases). The V and J ends lost 5 bases and 13 bases respectively, with 21 bases between them. This CDR3 is 14 amino acids long. CDR3 DNA sequence: TGTGCCAGCAGTCCTCGCCGGCTAGCGACCCCCCAGTTCTTC. As protein: CASSPRRLATPQFF.

This clonotype turned up a few times. V and J are TRBV20-1 and TRBJ2-1, with 9 nucleotides matching TRBD2. The CDR3 runs 15 residues. Germline lookup yields CDR1 DFQATT and CDR2 SNEGSKA (reference sequence). Unmatched junction bases numbered 13, after V lost 3 bases and J lost 10 bases. This CDR3 reads CSAREASGNRNEQFF. The CDR3 region has the DNA TGCAGTGCTAGGGAGGCTAGCGGGAATAGGAACGAGCAGTTCTTC.